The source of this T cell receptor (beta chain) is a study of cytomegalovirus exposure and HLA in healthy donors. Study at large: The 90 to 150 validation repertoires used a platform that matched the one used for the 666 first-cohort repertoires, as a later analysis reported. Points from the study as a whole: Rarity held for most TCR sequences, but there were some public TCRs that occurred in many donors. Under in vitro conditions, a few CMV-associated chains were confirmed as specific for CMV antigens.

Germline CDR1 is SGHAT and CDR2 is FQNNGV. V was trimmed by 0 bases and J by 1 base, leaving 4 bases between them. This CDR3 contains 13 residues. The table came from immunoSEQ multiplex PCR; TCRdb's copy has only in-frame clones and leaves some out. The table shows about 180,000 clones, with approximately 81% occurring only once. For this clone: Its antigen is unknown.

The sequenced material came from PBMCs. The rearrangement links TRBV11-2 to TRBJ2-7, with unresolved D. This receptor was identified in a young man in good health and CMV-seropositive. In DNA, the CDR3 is TGTGCCAGCAGCTTAGACTTATCCTACGAGCAGTACTTC. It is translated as CASSLDLSYEQYF.